The entry below gives a single T cell receptor (beta chain) sequence along with its context. The record originates from a study of T-cell memory formation after mild COVID-19. TCR alpha and TCR beta cDNA libraries with sample barcodes and UMIs came from 5'RACE using constant-segment primers. TCRdb passed the 5' RACE reads through MiXCR, listing each CDR3 protein once. The sample lists fewer than 200,000 distinct CDR3 sequences; 20% to 25% were seen once. The V gene end was trimmed by 3 bases and the J gene end by 7 bases; junction bases not matched to a gene: 2. The V gene's germline CDR1 is SGHKS and CDR2 YYEKEE (reference sequence). This CDR3 has 15 amino acids.

J is TRBJ2-1 and V is TRBV5-5; 15 bases align to TRBD2. The TCR sequence derives from an adult woman who had mild COVID-19 (a few samples of this study predate the infection). Cell type and time point are not known. Sequences were obtained from PBMCs or a T cell subset sorted from them (not recorded which). In DNA form, the CDR3 reads TGTGCCAGCAGCTCCGGGACTAGCGGGGGGAATGAGCAGTTCTTC. It yields the protein CASSSGTSGGNEQFF.